These T cell receptor beta chains were read from a single sample in a study of shared clonotypes between healthy human individuals. Using immunoSEQ multiplex PCR, the repertoire was profiled, and TCRdb retains in-frame clones only, with some absent. The data contain a few million clones, 85% to 95% of them seen just once; the ten biggest clones take up about 0.39%. Sequenced input: naive CD4+ T cells from PBMCs. The source is a young man in good health. Some clones in this sample may be carry-over from other donors' samples. Both conserved end residues are part of each CDR3. A D gene is named only where the DNA matches it firmly. Expanded clones get a size class; other rows say once, few or many, or leave the size out.

clone_size | d_call | j_call | v_call | cdr3_aa | cdr3_nt
NA | NA | TRBJ2-3 | TRBV7-3 | CASSSTGPGDTQYF | TGTGCCAGCAGCTCTACGGGCCCTGGGGATACGCAGTATTTT
NA | NA | TRBJ1-1 | TRBV30 | CAWSVLPLNTEAFF | TGTGCCTGGAGTGTACTCCCCCTGAACACTGAAGCTTTCTTT
NA | TRBD2 | TRBJ2-2 | TRBV5-1 | CASSLAGGRNTGELFF | TGCGCCAGCAGCTTGGCGGGCGGGAGGAACACCGGGGAGCTGTTTTTT
NA | NA | TRBJ2-2 | TRBV19 | CASSIGVGPGELFF | TGTGCCAGTAGTATCGGAGTGGGGCCCGGGGAGCTGTTTTTT
NA | NA | TRBJ1-2 | TRBV14 | CASSQVRWAEGYTF | TGTGCCAGCAGCCAAGTTAGGTGGGCGGAAGGCTACACCTTC
NA | NA | TRBJ1-1 | TRBV7-2 | CASSSGRGTSLNTEAFF | TGTGCCAGCAGCTCGGGCCGGGGCACGAGTTTGAACACTGAAGCTTTCTTT
NA | NA | TRBJ2-3 | TRBV10-3 | CAISTLAAGADTQYF | TGTGCCATCAGTACCCTGGCGGCCGGGGCAGATACGCAGTATTTT
NA | NA | TRBJ1-1 | TRBV7-8 | CASSSPGVMNTEAFF | TGTGCCAGCAGCTCACCCGGGGTTATGAACACTGAAGCTTTCTTT
NA | NA | TRBJ1-2 | TRBV28 | CASKEGNYGYTF | TGTGCCAGCAAGGAAGGGAACTATGGCTACACCTTC
NA | NA | TRBJ1-2 | TRBV7-8 | CASSSSGGGVRWGYTF | TGTGCCAGCAGCTCGTCAGGAGGCGGGGTGAGGTGGGGCTACACCTTC
once | NA | TRBJ2-5 | TRBV7-2 | CASSLVRRKETQYF | TGTGCCAGCAGCTTAGTTCGCCGAAAAGAGACCCAGTACTTC
NA | NA | TRBJ1-1 | TRBV28 | CASSFFGESRVNTEAFF | TGTGCCAGCAGTTTCTTCGGAGAGTCAAGGGTCAACACTGAAGCTTTCTTT
NA | NA | TRBJ2-3 | TRBV29-1 | CSVDTTGGGTDTQYF | TGCAGCGTGGATACCACAGGGGGGGGCACAGATACGCAGTATTTT
NA | NA | TRBJ1-2 | TRBV4-1 | CASSQDRETNYGYTF | TGCGCCAGCAGCCAAGACAGGGAAACTAACTATGGCTACACCTTC
NA | NA | TRBJ2-7 | TRBV2 | CATGRQARTSRGGEQYF | TGTGCCACCGGGCGCCAGGCACGTACTTCCCGTGGGGGCGAGCAGTACTTC
NA | TRBD2 | TRBJ2-7 | TRBV5-5 | CASSLSLAGVEYEQYF | TGTGCCAGCAGCTTGAGTCTAGCGGGAGTGGAATACGAGCAGTACTTC
NA | NA | TRBJ2-2 | TRBV9 | CASGTNTGELFF | TGTGCCAGCGGGACTAACACCGGGGAGCTGTTTTTT
NA | NA | TRBJ1-2 | TRBV30 | CAWTLGGGYTF | TGTGCCTGGACCTTAGGGGGTGGCTACACCTTC
NA | NA | TRBJ2-2 | TRBV14 | CASSSQLGAGELFF | TGTGCCAGCAGCTCGCAACTCGGCGCCGGGGAGCTGTTTTTT
NA | NA | TRBJ1-2 | TRBV10-1 | CASSESLGGPAAYTF | TGCGCCAGCAGTGAGTCGTTAGGGGGTCCGGCTGCCTACACCTTC
NA | NA | TRBJ1-4 | TRBV10-2 | CASSGGSREKLFF | TGCGCCAGCAGTGGGGGGAGTCGGGAAAAACTGTTTTTT
NA | NA | TRBJ2-1 | TRBV6-5 | CASTKGTDRGNEQFF | TGTGCCAGCACTAAGGGGACGGACCGCGGCAATGAGCAGTTCTTC
NA | TRBD2 | TRBJ2-7 | TRBV6-1 | CASSDETSARREQYF | TGTGCCAGCAGTGATGAGACTAGCGCCAGAAGGGAGCAGTACTTC
NA | NA | TRBJ2-7 | TRBV9 | CASSGGAGQSTYEQYF | TGTGCCAGCAGCGGCGGGGCCGGACAGAGTACCTACGAGCAGTACTTC
NA | TRBD2 | TRBJ2-1 | TRBV27 | CASSDPSGSYNEQFF | TGTGCCAGCAGTGACCCTAGCGGGAGCTACAATGAGCAGTTCTTC
NA | TRBD2 | TRBJ2-1 | TRBV28 | CASSLAGGRDEQFF | TGTGCCAGCAGTTTGGCGGGAGGCCGGGATGAGCAGTTCTTC
NA | NA | TRBJ1-2 | TRBV14 | CATPAPHDSNYGYTF | TGTGCCACCCCGGCTCCGCACGACAGTAACTATGGCTACACCTTC
NA | TRBD1 | TRBJ2-7 | TRBV5-4 | CASSAPGQSSSYEQYF | TGTGCCAGCAGCGCGCCGGGACAGTCGAGCTCCTACGAGCAGTACTTC
NA | NA | TRBJ2-3 | TRBV5-1 | CASSRQGTADTQYF | TGCGCCAGCAGCCGGCAGGGAACGGCAGATACGCAGTATTTT
NA | NA | TRBJ2-1 | TRBV13 | CASSRGGLWGYNEQFF | TGTGCCAGCAGCCGTGGGGGTCTATGGGGCTACAATGAGCAGTTCTTC